Shown below are 27 T cell receptor beta chains from a single sample sequenced in a study of Tregs in tolerant kidney transplant recipients. Method: immunoSEQ multiplex PCR; TCRdb's copy keeps in-frame clones and lacks some. The table for this sample gives 4,500 to 5,500 clones. Mixed chimerism was transient after nonmyeloablative marrow transplants from related graft donors. Sequencing used CD4+ T cells from blood (PBMCs), obtained about 15 months after the transplant. All receptors derive from a human patient who received a combined kidney and bone marrow transplant. The graft donor may have contributed some T cells.

A remark on this clone: The CDR3 goes on 3 residues after the read ends, and that part is filled in from the germline J gene. The rearrangement uses TRBV29-1 and TRBJ2-7; D remains unclear. Germline CDR1 SQVTM, CDR2 ANQGSEA. V dropped 5 bases and J dropped 0 bases, with 11 bases sitting between them. The CDR3 runs 13 residues. CDR3 loop: CSVKAASSYEQYF. The covered CDR3 bases are TGCAGCGTTAAGGCGGCGAGCTCCTACGAG.

As regards this clone: The read ends 3 residues shy of where the CDR3 ends; the end is completed using the germline J gene. The rearrangement links TRBV5-1 to TRBJ2-7, with TRBD2 matching over 7 bases. V trimming: 3 bases; J trimming: 3 bases; junction bases outside the gene matches: 12. Germline CDR1 is SGHRS and CDR2 is YFSETQ. CDR3 length: 16 residues. The CDR3 sequence: CASSSLGERGSYEQYF. The DNA read from the CDR3 is TGCGCCAGCAGCTCCCTGGGGGAGCGGGGAAGCTACGAG.

Remarks on this clone: The CDR3 is cut off 3 residues early in the read; its end comes from the germline J gene. This chain uses TRBV5-1 with TRBJ2-7; 9 bases align to TRBD1. This CDR3 spans 15 amino acids. Trimming removed 4 bases from V and 3 bases from J; junction bases left unmatched: 8. The germline V gene has CDR1 SGHRS and CDR2 YFSETQ. The CDR3 bases that were read are TGCGCCAGCAGCCGAGTCCCGGGACAGGGCTACGAG. This gives the protein CASSRVPGQGYE. The CDR3 reads in full as CASSRVPGQGYEQYF.

On this clone: The CDR3 is cut off 3 residues early in the read; its end comes from the germline J gene. The gene calls are TRBV5-4 and TRBJ1-2; the match to TRBD1 covers 7 bases. V gave up 3 bases and J gave up 6 bases; unmatched junction bases: 8. This CDR3 contains 14 residues. CDR1 SGHNT and CDR2 YYREEE come from the germline V gene (reference sequence). The CDR3 bases that were read are TGTGCCAGCAGCTCAACCCGCGACAGGGATGGC. Protein sequence: CASSSTRDRDG. In full, the CDR3 is CASSSTRDRDGYTF.

For this clone: The read falls 3 residues short of the CDR3 end, and the missing part is taken from the germline J gene. This chain links TRBV19 with TRBJ2-2; 9 bases map to TRBD1. CDR1 LNHDA and CDR2 SQIVND come from the germline V gene (reference sequence). The CDR3 has 17 amino acids. J gave up 6 bases and V 3 bases, and 11 bases lay outside the gene matches. CDR3 region: CASSIGPHRGRAGELFF. The CDR3 DNA, read in part, is TGTGCCAGTAGTATTGGACCCCACAGGGGGCGGGCCGGGGAG.

For this clone: The CDR3 end is not reached by the read, which stops 3 residues before it; the germline J gene fills it in. This chain uses TRBV20-1 with TRBJ2-5; 11 bases agree with TRBD2. This CDR3 is 14 amino acids long. CDR1 is DFQATT and CDR2 is SNEGSKA in the germline V gene (reference sequence). Trimming took 5 bases from V and 4 from J; bases not matched to a gene: 6. The CDR3 reads CSAPRLAGRETQYF. Incomplete CDR3 DNA: TGCAGTGCTCCAAGACTAGCGGGGCGAGAGACC.

This clone registers medium-sized by frequency. The CDR3 end lies 3 residues beyond the end of the read and is filled in from the germline J gene. The chain recombines TRBV5-4 with TRBJ2-3, with D possibly being TRBD1 (5 bases). The CDR3 length is 13 residues. V shed 4 bases and J shed 5 bases, with 11 bases lying between them. Germline assignment: CDR1 SGHNT and CDR2 YYREEE (reference sequence). The CDR3 DNA, read in part, is TGTGCCAGCAGCCCCCAGGGTGGAGATACG. This translates into CASSPQGGDT. The complete CDR3 sequence is CASSPQGGDTQYF.

The sequenced CDR3 bases are TGTGCCAGCAGTGAAGAACCGCGATTAACTGAA. Translated: CASSEEPRLTE. The CDR3 in full is CASSEEPRLTEAFF. V gene TRBV6-1 combines with J gene TRBJ1-1; no clear D. Coverage ceases 3 residues before the CDR3 finishes, and the germline J gene fills in the end. CDR3 size: 14 residues. V lost 1 base to trimming and J lost 5 bases, with 11 bases between them. The germline V gene encodes CDR1 MNHNS and CDR2 SASEGT.

As to this clone: The read halts 3 residues ahead of the CDR3 end, with the missing end drawn from the germline J gene. The chain recombines TRBV20-1 with TRBJ2-1; no firm D call. CDR3 length: 13 residues. The germline gives CDR1 DFQATT, CDR2 SNEGSKA (reference sequence). Between the trimmed V and J ends, which lost 3 bases and 6 bases, there was a span of 12 bases. Incomplete CDR3 DNA: TGCAGTGCTAGGTTGGTCACTGCCAATGAG. This codes for CSARLVTANE. The whole CDR3 is CSARLVTANEQFF.

Regarding this clone: Sequencing ends 3 residues short of the CDR3 end; the germline J gene provides the rest. This chain uses TRBV19 with TRBJ2-6; TRBD1 aligns across 10 bases. J gave up 4 bases and V 5 bases, and 2 bases lay outside the gene matches. The germline gives CDR1 LNHDA, CDR2 SQIVND (reference sequence). The CDR3 runs 15 residues. This CDR3 is CASSRQGAGANVLTF. The covered CDR3 bases are TGTGCCAGTAGTCGACAGGGGGCGGGGGCCAACGTC.

To note about this clone: The CDR3 goes on 3 residues after the read ends, and that part is filled in from the germline J gene. The genes are TRBV20-1 and TRBJ1-5, with 9 bases identical to TRBD1. J was trimmed by 5 bases and V by 3 bases; bases with no gene match: 11. CDR3 length: 16 amino acids. The germline gives CDR1 DFQATT, CDR2 SNEGSKA (reference sequence). CDR3: CSARHTGGMRDQPQHF. The part of the CDR3 DNA that was read is TGCAGTGCTAGGCATACAGGGGGCATGAGAGATCAGCCC.

A word on this clone: The CDR3 end is not reached by the read, which stops 3 residues before it; the germline J gene fills it in. This chain joins TRBV5-1 and TRBJ2-1; 8 bases fit TRBD1. Germline V gene data show CDR1 as SGHRS and CDR2 as YFSETQ. The CDR3 covers 16 residues. J was trimmed by 3 bases and V by 3 bases; bases with no gene match: 8. The sequenced CDR3 bases are TGCGCCAGCAGCTCCAGGGGGCTGTCTAACTACAATGAG. It yields the protein CASSSRGLSNYNE. The whole CDR3 region reads CASSSRGLSNYNEQFF.

As concerns this clone: Sequencing ends 3 residues short of the CDR3 end; the germline J gene provides the rest. The chain is built from TRBV2 and TRBJ2-3; D gene uncertain. CDR1 is SNHLY, CDR2 FYNNEI, per germline. This CDR3 has 12 residues. V lost 7 bases, J lost 3 bases, and 8 bases lay in between. The CDR3: CASMARTDTQYF. The CDR3 DNA, read in part, is TGTGCCAGCATGGCCCGAACAGATACG.

Note on this clone: The CDR3 end falls 3 residues outside the read, so it is completed with the germline J gene. This sequence joins TRBV7-9 and TRBJ2-7, with TRBD2 matching over 9 bases. The CDR3 is made up of 15 amino acids. V shed 5 bases and J 6 bases; nucleotides not matched to a gene: 11. CDR1 SEHNR and CDR2 FQNEAQ come from the germline V gene (reference sequence). CDR3 protein: CASSPILRAGGEQYF. The CDR3 bases that were read are TGTGCCAGCAGCCCGATTTTGAGAGCGGGGGGCGAG.

Details on this clone: The CDR3 extends 3 residues past the end of the read, so its final part is completed from the germline J gene. The chain combines TRBV18 with TRBJ1-1; tentative D call: TRBD1 (6 bases). Trimming stripped 3 bases from V and 1 base from J, with 12 bases between. The CDR3 loop spans 15 amino acids. CDR1 and CDR2 (germline): KGHSH, LQKENI. The part of the CDR3 DNA that was read is TGTGCCAGCTCACCCACCGGGACACAGAACACTGAA. Translated: CASSPTGTQNTE. The full CDR3 is CASSPTGTQNTEAFF.

This clone is identified as medium-sized from frequency. The DNA ends 3 residues before the CDR3 does, and the rest of the CDR3 is filled in from the germline J gene. The chain is built from TRBV7-7 and TRBJ2-2; 9 nucleotides align to TRBD2. The CDR3 has 16 residues. Per germline, CDR1 SSHAT and CDR2 FNYEAQ (reference sequence). Trimming at V came to 5 bases and at J to 3 bases, leaving 7 bases not matched to a gene. Partial CDR3 DNA: TGTGCCAGCAGCCCTCGGACTAGCGCCGACACCGGGGAG. As protein: CASSPRTSADTGE. The full-length CDR3 reads as CASSPRTSADTGELFF.

About this clone itself: The read finishes 3 residues shy of the CDR3 end, and the germline J gene is used to complete it. The chain uses TRBV4-1 and TRBJ1-4, with TRBD1 identical over 10 bases. J gave up 5 bases and V 3 bases, and 3 bases lay outside the gene matches. This CDR3 spans 15 amino acids. Germline V gene data show CDR1 as MGHRA and CDR2 as YSYEKL. CDR3 bases read: TGCGCCAGCAGCCAGGGACAGGGGACAAATGAAAAA. Translation gives CASSQGQGTNEK. The full CDR3 is CASSQGQGTNEKLFF.

Regarding this clone: The read ends 3 residues early relative to the CDR3; the germline J gene fills the gap. The rearrangement uses TRBV7-2 and TRBJ2-5; 10 positions match TRBD2. Germline lookup yields CDR1 SGHTA and CDR2 FQGNSA. The ends lost 5 bases at V and 5 bases at J; junction bases unmatched: 2. The CDR3 spans 13 residues. CDR3 amino acids: CASSMGLAETQYF. The sequenced CDR3 bases are TGTGCCAGCAGCATGGGACTAGCGGAGACC.

The CDR3 protein is CASSAGATDTQYF. The CDR3 DNA, read in part, is TGTGCCAGCAGCGCGGGGGCCACAGATACG. This chain uses TRBV5-4 with TRBJ2-3; possibly TRBD2 for D (7 bases). The CDR3 is cut off 3 residues early in the read; its end comes from the germline J gene. The germline V gene encodes CDR1 SGHNT and CDR2 YYREEE (reference sequence). There are 13 residues in the CDR3. Trimming stripped 4 bases from V and 2 bases from J, with 8 bases between.

The CDR3 loop is CASSYSGAGLYGYTF. The covered CDR3 bases are TGTGCCAGCAGCTACAGTGGGGCGGGACTATATGGC. The chain links TRBV7-9 to TRBJ1-2; maybe TRBD1 (5 bases). The read ends 3 residues shy of where the CDR3 ends; the end is completed using the germline J gene. The V end lost 4 bases, the J end lost 5 bases, and 17 bases lay between the germline ends. CDR1 SEHNR and CDR2 FQNEAQ come from the germline V gene (reference sequence). The CDR3 is 15 amino acids. Drawing the rest from reference TRBV7-9 and TRBJ1-2, the complete variable domain is DTGVSQNPRHKITKRGQNVTFRCDPISEHNRLYWYRQTLGQGPEFLTYFQNEAQLEKSRLLSDRFSAERPKGSFSTLEIQRTEQGDSAMYLCASSYSGAGLYGYTFGSGTRLTVV.

This clone registers large by frequency. The read ends 3 residues early relative to the CDR3; the germline J gene fills the gap. The V and J genes are TRBV20-1 and TRBJ2-4; either TRBD1 or TRBD2 may fit D (5 bases each). The CDR3 covers 16 residues. Germline lookup yields CDR1 DFQATT and CDR2 SNEGSKA (reference sequence). V was clipped by 3 bases and J by 4 bases, with 19 bases between them. Partial CDR3 DNA: TGCAGTGCTAGTTCGGGAAGGACAAAAAGAAAAAACATT. This codes for CSASSGRTKRKNI. The full CDR3 is CSASSGRTKRKNIQYF.

A word on this clone: The CDR3 end is not reached by the read, which stops 3 residues before it; the germline J gene fills it in. V is TRBV7-9 and J is TRBJ1-2, with 7 nucleotides matching TRBD1. J lost 3 bases, V lost 5 bases, and 9 bases had no gene match. Germline lookup yields CDR1 SEHNR and CDR2 FQNEAQ (reference sequence). The CDR3 is made up of 15 amino acids. The DNA read from the CDR3 is TGTGCCAGCAGCCCCACCGGGACAGTCCACTATGGC. Translating gives CASSPTGTVHYG. The complete CDR3 reads CASSPTGTVHYGYTF.

Comments on this clone: Read data end 3 residues before the CDR3 end; the end is taken from the germline J gene. The V and J genes are TRBV5-6 and TRBJ2-1; 11 nucleotides line up with TRBD2. V dropped 5 bases and J dropped 1; count of bases not matched to a gene: 2. The CDR3 is 15 amino acids. Germline-derived CDR1 and CDR2 are SGHDT and YYEEEE. The DNA read from the CDR3 is TGTGCCAGCAGTACTAGCGGGAGTTCCTACAATGAG. Translating gives CASSTSGSSYNE. The complete CDR3 protein is CASSTSGSSYNEQFF.

Incomplete CDR3 DNA: TGCGCCAGCAGTTTAACAGGGGCCTCTGGAAACACC. This sequence encodes CASSLTGASGNT. The complete CDR3 protein is CASSLTGASGNTIYF. The V gene is TRBV5-1, the J gene TRBJ1-3, with 7 positions matching TRBD1. Coverage ceases 3 residues before the CDR3 finishes, and the germline J gene fills in the end. Germline V gene sequence: CDR1 SGHRS, CDR2 YFSETQ. Trimming removed 5 bases from V and 0 bases from J; junction bases left unmatched: 5. The CDR3 is 15 residues long.

As to this clone: The missing CDR3 end, 3 residues past where the read stops, is filled in from the germline J gene. The chain has TRBV7-9 and TRBJ2-5; no reliable D call. The CDR3 is 14 amino acids. Germline V lookup: CDR1 SEHNR, CDR2 FQNEAQ (reference sequence). With 5 bases removed from V and 5 bases from J, the gap between germline ends came to 15 bases. The CDR3 loop is CASSIPAVAETQYF. CDR3 DNA, as far as it was read: TGTGCCAGCAGCATCCCGGCGGTAGCCGAGACC. Together with reference TRBV7-9 and TRBJ2-5, the CDR3 gives the full variable domain: DTGVSQNPRHKITKRGQNVTFRCDPISEHNRLYWYRQTLGQGPEFLTYFQNEAQLEKSRLLSDRFSAERPKGSFSTLEIQRTEQGDSAMYLCASSIPAVAETQYFGPGTRLLVL.

Concerning this clone itself: The DNA ends 3 residues before the CDR3 does, and the rest of the CDR3 is filled in from the germline J gene. The chain links TRBV18 to TRBJ1-1, with D possibly matching TRBD1 (5 bases). Trimming removed 5 bases from V and 1 base from J, with 8 bases in between. Germline values: CDR1 KGHSH, CDR2 LQKENI. This CDR3 is built from 13 residues. The sequenced CDR3 bases are TGTGCCAGCTCATCCGACAGGAACACTGAA. Residues: CASSSDRNTE. The CDR3, in full, reads CASSSDRNTEAFF.

With respect to this clone: The observed sequence ends 3 residues before the CDR3 terminus, with the missing tail filled in from the germline J gene. The rearrangement uses TRBV6-2 or TRBV6-3 and TRBJ2-2; 8 bases agree with TRBD2. The CDR3 loop spans 16 amino acids. The germline CDR1 and CDR2 sequences are MNHEY and SVGEGT. V was pared by 7 bases and J by 3 bases, with 10 bases of the junction left unmatched. CDR3 amino acids: CASMEREKGYTGELFF. Partial CDR3 DNA: TGTGCCAGCATGGAGCGGGAGAAGGGATACACCGGGGAG.